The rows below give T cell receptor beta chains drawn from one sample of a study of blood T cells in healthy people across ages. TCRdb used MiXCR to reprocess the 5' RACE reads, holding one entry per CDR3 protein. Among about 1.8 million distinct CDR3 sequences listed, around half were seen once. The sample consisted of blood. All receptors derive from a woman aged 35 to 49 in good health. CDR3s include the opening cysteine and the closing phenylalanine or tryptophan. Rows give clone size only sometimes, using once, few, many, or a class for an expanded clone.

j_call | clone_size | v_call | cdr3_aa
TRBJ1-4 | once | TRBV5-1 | CASSPEGIGGNEKLFF
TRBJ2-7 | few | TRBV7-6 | CASSLVAAGADEQYF
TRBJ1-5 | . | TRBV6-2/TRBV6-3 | CASSYGTREDPQHF
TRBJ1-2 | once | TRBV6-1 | CASSERGVGYGYTF
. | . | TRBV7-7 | CASSYTEAGETQYF
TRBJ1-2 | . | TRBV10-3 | CAIMGTGGNYGYTF
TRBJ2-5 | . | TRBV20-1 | CSARGPGTSGDQYF
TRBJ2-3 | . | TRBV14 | CASSQDGTLKGTQYF
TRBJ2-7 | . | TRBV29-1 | CSVLRQGAGQYF
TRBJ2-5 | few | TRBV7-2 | CASSFRLAGGPGETQYF
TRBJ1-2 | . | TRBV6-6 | CASNKDASYGYTF
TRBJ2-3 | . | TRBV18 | CASSPLGTSGGVSTDTQYF
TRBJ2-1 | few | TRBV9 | CASSVEILGEQFF
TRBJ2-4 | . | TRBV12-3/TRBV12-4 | CASSFIRALAKNIQYF
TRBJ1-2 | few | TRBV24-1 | CATSDRDGGPSYGYTF
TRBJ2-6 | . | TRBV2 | CASSDHPSGANVLTF
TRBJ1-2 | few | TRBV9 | CASSVEGQGYYGYTF
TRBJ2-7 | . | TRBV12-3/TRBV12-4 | CASSPDRVSGNEQYF
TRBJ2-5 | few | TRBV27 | CASRNSGGAWKTQYF
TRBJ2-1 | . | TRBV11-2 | CASSLDFGSEQFF